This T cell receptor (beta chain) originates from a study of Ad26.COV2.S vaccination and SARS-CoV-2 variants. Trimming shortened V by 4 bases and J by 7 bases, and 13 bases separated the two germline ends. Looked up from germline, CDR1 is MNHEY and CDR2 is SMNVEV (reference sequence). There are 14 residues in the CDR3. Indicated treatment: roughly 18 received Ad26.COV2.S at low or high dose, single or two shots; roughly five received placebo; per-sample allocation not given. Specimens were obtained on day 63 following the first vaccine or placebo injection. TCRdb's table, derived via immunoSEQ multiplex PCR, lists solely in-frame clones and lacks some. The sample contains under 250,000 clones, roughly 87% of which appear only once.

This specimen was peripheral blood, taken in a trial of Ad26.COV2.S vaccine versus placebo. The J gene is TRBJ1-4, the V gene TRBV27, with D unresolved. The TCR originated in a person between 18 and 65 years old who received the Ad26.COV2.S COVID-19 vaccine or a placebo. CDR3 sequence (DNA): TGTGCCAGCAGTTCGGCGATCGGGGTTGAAAAACTGTTTTTT. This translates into CASSSAIGVEKLFF.